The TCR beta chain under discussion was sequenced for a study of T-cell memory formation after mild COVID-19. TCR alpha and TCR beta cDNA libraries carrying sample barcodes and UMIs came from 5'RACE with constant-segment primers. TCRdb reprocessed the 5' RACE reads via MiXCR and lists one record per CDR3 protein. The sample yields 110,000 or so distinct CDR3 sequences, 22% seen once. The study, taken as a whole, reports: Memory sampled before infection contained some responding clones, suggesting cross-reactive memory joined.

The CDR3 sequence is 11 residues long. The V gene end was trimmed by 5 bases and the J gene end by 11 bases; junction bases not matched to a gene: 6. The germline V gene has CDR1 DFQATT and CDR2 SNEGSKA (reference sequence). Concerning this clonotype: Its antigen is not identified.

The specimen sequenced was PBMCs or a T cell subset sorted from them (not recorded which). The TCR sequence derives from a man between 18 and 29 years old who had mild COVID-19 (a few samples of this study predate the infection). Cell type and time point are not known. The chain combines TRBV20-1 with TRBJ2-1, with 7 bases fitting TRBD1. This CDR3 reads CSAGYRGKQFF. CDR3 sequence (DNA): TGCAGTGCTGGGTACAGGGGAAAGCAGTTCTTC.